Sequencing of this TCR beta chain was carried out in a study of CXCR3-negative and CXCR3-positive naive CD8 T cells. UMI-labeled TRB cDNA libraries were prepared by 5' RACE. TCRdb re-called the 5' RACE reads; one entry per CDR3 protein, DNA not given. In all, the sample yields more than 65,000 distinct CDR3 sequences. CDR3 size: 12 residues. Germline lookup yields CDR1 SQVTM and CDR2 ANQGSEA. Sequencing was performed on naive CXCR3- CD8+ T cells from blood. Described subset: CD45RO-CCR7+CD27+CD95- naive CD8+ T cells lacking CXCR3 (TNR3-). The chain recombines TRBV29-1 with TRBJ1-2; the TRBD1 assignment by TCRdb is unverifiable without DNA. The TCR was taken from a human donor in good health. Some clones in this sample may be carry-over from other donors' samples. CDR3 residues: CSVVRGDYGYTF. Together with reference TRBV29-1 and TRBJ1-2, the CDR3 gives the full variable domain: SAVISQKPSRDICQRGTSLTIQCQVDSQVTMMFWYRQQPGQSLTLIATANQGSEATYESGFVIDKFPISRPNLTFSTLTVSNMSPEDSSIYLCSVVRGDYGYTFGSGTRLTVV.